This T cell receptor beta chain comes out of a study of identical twins. Broader study findings: Cross-sectional statistics underpinned the conclusions; the same donors were not followed. Beta out-of-frame sequences showed weaker excess sharing between twins.

Note on this clonotype: Its cognate antigen is unknown.

After removal of 1 base from V and 3 bases from J, the junction contained 12 bases not matched to a gene. The CDR3 is 18 amino acids. Per the germline V gene, CDR1 is SGHAT and CDR2 is FQDESV (reference sequence). Using its own MiXCR run on the 5' RACE reads, TCRdb lists one record per CDR3 protein. The sample consists of about 550,000 distinct CDR3 sequences, approximately 20% of them appearing once. The same sample was also studied in work on yellow fever vaccine responses in identical twins.

The specimen sequenced was CD4+ T cells sorted from blood. This receptor was taken from a young woman in good health. The chain links TRBV11-1 to TRBJ2-7; 10 bases are shared with TRBD2. CDR3 in amino acids: CASSLEGTSGMYYYEQYF. The CDR3 bases are TGTGCCAGCAGCTTAGAAGGTACTAGCGGGATGTACTACTACGAGCAGTACTTC.